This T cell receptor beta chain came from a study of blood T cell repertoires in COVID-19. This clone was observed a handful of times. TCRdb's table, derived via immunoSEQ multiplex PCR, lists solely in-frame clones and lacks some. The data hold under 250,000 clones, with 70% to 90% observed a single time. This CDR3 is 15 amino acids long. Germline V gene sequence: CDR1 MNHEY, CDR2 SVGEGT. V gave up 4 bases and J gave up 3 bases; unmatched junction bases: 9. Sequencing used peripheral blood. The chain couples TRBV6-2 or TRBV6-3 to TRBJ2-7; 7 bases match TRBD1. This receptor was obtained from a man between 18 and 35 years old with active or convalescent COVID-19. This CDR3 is CASSSEGAVYYEQYF. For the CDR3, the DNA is TGTGCCAGCAGTTCCGAGGGGGCGGTCTACTACGAGCAGTACTTC.